One T cell receptor beta chain is described in this entry. Treatment described: 19 received Ad26.COV2.S at low or high dose, single or two shots; about 5 received placebo; per-sample allocation not given. Sampling took place 63 days after the first vaccine or placebo injection. The CDR3 has 18 residues. Per germline, CDR1 SEHNR and CDR2 FQNEAQ (reference sequence). V lost 7 bases to trimming and J lost 6 bases; unmatched junction nucleotides: 18. The sample belongs to a study of Ad26.COV2.S vaccination and SARS-CoV-2 variants. Assay: immunoSEQ multiplex PCR; the TCRdb copy retains only in-frame clones and omits some. The table lists about 350,000 clones, 86% of them singletons.

The sample was peripheral blood, taken in a trial of Ad26.COV2.S vaccine versus placebo. The chain uses TRBV7-9 and TRBJ1-2; TRBD1 aligns across 12 bases. This TCR came from a person between 18 and 65 years old who received the Ad26.COV2.S COVID-19 vaccine or a placebo. In DNA form, the CDR3 reads TGTGCCAGCACCTTTAAAGGGGACAGGGGGCTTAAGGGGGATGGCTACACCTTC. This codes for CASTFKGDRGLKGDGYTF.